This record covers a single T cell receptor (beta chain). CDR3 length equals 12 residues. Between the trimmed V and J ends, which lost 6 bases and 7 bases, there was a span of 7 bases. Per the germline V gene, CDR1 is MNHEY and CDR2 is SMNVEV (reference sequence). This entry comes from a study of monozygotic twins with cystic fibrosis. Measured with immunoSEQ multiplex PCR; TCRdb has only the in-frame clones, and not every one. There are roughly 32,000 clones in the sample; approximately 96% occur only once, and 0.15% to 0.2% lies in the top ten. The rearrangement uses TRBV27 and TRBJ1-6; no clear D. The source of this sequence is a girl aged 2 to 9 with cystic fibrosis. Material for sequencing was blood. CDR3 in amino acids: CASRNPNSPLHF. In DNA form, the CDR3 reads TGTGCCAGCAGAAATCCAAATTCACCCCTCCACTTT.